Below, 28 T cell receptor beta chains from the same sample are listed, as sequenced in a study of blood T cells in healthy people across ages. A second about 7 to 12 cycle PCR used barcoded and J-beta primers. TCRdb reprocessed the 5' RACE reads via MiXCR and lists one record per CDR3 protein. The sample carries approximately 960,000 distinct CDR3 sequences, 29% recorded once. The same sample was also used in a study of T cells of mothers and their children.

Sequencing used blood. The source is a middle-aged woman in good health.

The chain employs TRBV12-3 or TRBV12-4 and TRBJ1-4; weak D call: TRBD1 (5 bases). V was shortened by 3 bases and J by 4 bases, with 15 bases between the two germline ends. The CDR3 has 16 residues. The CDR3, as DNA: TGTGCCAGCAGTTTGTCTGGGGCCGGGGGTAATGAAAAACTGTTTTTT. It translates to CASSLSGAGGNEKLFF.

As for this clonotype: A read error may explain this, as a much larger clone is one base away. This chain uses TRBV9 with TRBJ1-2; D unresolved. The CDR3 has 15 amino acids. From germline, CDR1 is SGDLS and CDR2 YYNGEE. In DNA form, the CDR3 reads TGTGCCTGCAGCGTAGCTTCGGAGGCTAACTATGGCTACACCTTC. It translates to CACSVASEANYGYTF.

This clonotype was seen at least ten times. CDR3 nucleotides: TGTGCCAGCAGTTTGGACAGGGACCTTTACGAGCAGTACTTC. It codes for CASSLDRDLYEQYF. The chain employs TRBV27 and TRBJ2-7; 8 nucleotides align to TRBD1. V trimming: 3 bases; J trimming: 4 bases; junction bases outside the gene matches: 5. CDR3 length: 14 residues. The germline gives CDR1 MNHEY, CDR2 SMNVEV (reference sequence).

At least ten counts were recorded for this clonotype. An end of the junction does not agree with germline; a read error may underlie this. The V call is TRBV5-1, the J call TRBJ2-1; TRBD2 matches at 9 bases. CDR3 length: 15 residues. The germline V gene encodes CDR1 SGHRS and CDR2 YFSETQ. This chain's CDR3 is CASSLGGGAYNEQFF. In DNA, the CDR3 is TGTGCCAGCAGCTTAGGCGGGGGGGCCTACAATGAGCAGTTCTTC. The entire variable domain, with the rest obtained from reference TRBV5-1 and TRBJ2-1, is as follows: KAGVTQTPRYLIKTRGQQVTLSCSPISGHRSVSWYQQTPGQGLQFLFEYFSETQRNKGNFPGRFSGRQFSNSRSEMNVSTLELGDSALYLCASSLGGGAYNEQFFGPGTRLTVL.

This clonotype was seen at least ten times. The V gene is TRBV6-5, the J gene TRBJ1-2; D possibly corresponds to TRBD1 (5 bases). V lost 6 bases and J lost 8, with 22 bases in between. The CDR3 has 15 amino acids. Germline V gene data show CDR1 as MNHEY and CDR2 as SVGAGI. CDR3 protein: CASREGQLLVGGYTF. CDR3 coding DNA: TGTGCCAGCAGAGAGGGGCAGCTGCTAGTTGGAGGCTACACCTTC.

As to this clonotype: The junction departs from the called germline gene at one end, perhaps through a read error. V and J are TRBV27 and TRBJ2-6; 7 bases map to TRBD2. CDR1 and CDR2 (germline): MNHEY, SMNVEV (reference sequence). The CDR3 sequence is 17 residues long. The CDR3 sequence is CASSLFLGTTGANVPTF. Here the CDR3 DNA reads TGTGCCAGCAGTTTATTTCTAGGGACTACTGGGGCCAACGTCCCGACTTTC.

V usage is TRBV28 and J usage is TRBJ1-1, with D unclear. Germline V lookup: CDR1 MDHEN, CDR2 SYDVKM. This CDR3 is built from 11 residues. The ends were cut back, 4 bases at V and 9 bases at J, with 9 bases in the middle. The CDR3 region is CASSSKGKAFF. The CDR3 nucleotides read TGTGCCAGCAGTTCCAAGGGTAAAGCTTTCTTT.

This clonotype was found a few times. The chain has TRBV5-1 and TRBJ1-2; D is possibly TRBD1 (6 bases). V gave up 0 bases and J gave up 4 bases, with 10 bases separating them. The CDR3 loop spans 14 amino acids. Germline CDR1 SGHRS, CDR2 YFSETQ. For the CDR3, the DNA is TGCGCCAGCAGCTTGGACAGGGCTCCCTATGGCTACACCTTC. Protein: CASSLDRAPYGYTF.

V gene TRBV24-1 combines with J gene TRBJ2-5; 9 positions match TRBD1. The J call is in doubt because the DNA end fits TRBJ2-7 better. The CDR3 runs to 14 residues. Germline-derived CDR1 and CDR2 are KGHDR and SFDVKD. CDR3 nucleotides: TGTGCCACCAGTGATTGGAGGACAGGGGACGAGCAGTACTTC. Translating gives CATSDWRTGDEQYF.

Concerning this clonotype: This sequence may be a read error, since a much larger clone differs from it by one base. The chain uses TRBV5-6 and TRBJ2-5; D is ambiguous. Germline CDR1 SGHDT, CDR2 YYEEEE. The V gene lost 0 bases and the J gene lost 1 base, with 10 bases spanning the gap. The CDR3 is made up of 15 amino acids. The CDR3 reads CASSLAAAVQETQYF. CDR3 nucleotide sequence: TGTGCCAGCAGCTTGGCAGCAGCAGTCCAAGAGACCCAGTACTTC.

The chain carries TRBV5-1 and TRBJ2-7; 7 bases agree with TRBD1. This CDR3 is built from 13 residues. From germline, CDR1 is SGHRS and CDR2 YFSETQ. J was trimmed by 2 bases and V by 7 bases; bases with no gene match: 6. The CDR3, as DNA: TGCGCCAGCGGCCACGGGACAGCCTACGAGCAGTACTTC. Translating it yields CASGHGTAYEQYF.

V is TRBV7-2 and J is TRBJ2-1; D unclear. The CDR3 consists of 17 residues. V lost 2 bases to trimming and J lost 0 bases, with 14 bases between them. CDR1 and CDR2 (germline): SGHTA, FQGNSA. The CDR3 spells CASSLIASQFSYNEQFF. The CDR3 DNA reads TGTGCCAGCAGCTTAATTGCGTCGCAGTTCTCCTACAATGAGCAGTTCTTC.

The rearrangement uses TRBV7-2 and TRBJ1-6; D might be TRBD1 (6 bases). The germline V gene has CDR1 SGHTA and CDR2 FQGNSA. V was pared by 1 base and J by 9 bases, with 16 bases between. The CDR3 loop spans 16 amino acids. DNA for the CDR3: TGTGCCAGCAGCTTAGTACGGCAGGGGAGCGTTTCACCCCTCCACTTT. The encoded protein is CASSLVRQGSVSPLHF. The full variable domain, completed using reference TRBV7-2 and TRBJ1-6, is GAGVSQSPSNKVTEKGKDVELRCDPISGHTALYWYRQSLGQGLEFLIYFQGNSAPDKSGLPSDRFSAERTGGSVSTLTIQRTQQEDSAVYLCASSLVRQGSVSPLHFGNGTRLTVT.

This chain joins TRBV20-1 and TRBJ2-7, with 9 positions matching TRBD2. With V trimmed by 3 bases and J by 2 bases, 14 bases remained unmatched. The germline CDR1 and CDR2 sequences are DFQATT and SNEGSKA (reference sequence). The CDR3 sequence is 17 residues long. Written as DNA, the CDR3 is TGCAGTGCTAGGGGACGGCAAGCGGGGGGACACGCCTACGAGCAGTACTTC. Protein product: CSARGRQAGGHAYEQYF.

The chain couples TRBV20-1 to TRBJ2-1; possibly TRBD2 for D (6 bases). CDR1 DFQATT and CDR2 SNEGSKA come from the germline V gene (reference sequence). The CDR3 runs to 16 residues. The CDR3 protein is CSASSSASLFDNEQFF. The CDR3 DNA is TGCAGCGCCTCGTCTAGCGCCTCCCTTTTTGACAATGAGCAGTTCTTC.

This clonotype has at least ten counts. The CDR3 DNA follows: TGCAGTGCTCACCTTCCCGGGGGACAGGGGGGCTATGGCTACACCTTC. It translates to CSAHLPGGQGGYGYTF. The chain joins TRBV20-1 to TRBJ1-2; TRBD1 aligns across 11 bases. In germline, CDR1 is DFQATT, CDR2 SNEGSKA (reference sequence). There are 16 residues in the CDR3. The V and J ends lost 5 bases and 4 bases, in that order; junction bases with no gene match: 12.

As concerns this clonotype: A read error is likely, as this CDR3 ends without the conserved phenylalanine or tryptophan. The V call is TRBV27, the J call TRBJ2-1; 8 bases fit TRBD2. Trimming took 6 bases from V and 7 from J; bases not matched to a gene: 5. Germline assignment: CDR1 MNHEY and CDR2 SMNVEV (reference sequence). The CDR3 runs to 13 residues. As DNA, the CDR3 is TGTGCCAGCAGGACTAGCGACTTGAATGAGCAGTTCGTC. It translates to CASRTSDLNEQFV.

This clonotype was seen more than once but under ten times. The DNA of the CDR3 is TGTGCCAGCAGTGATCTCCCGACCCTTTCCTACGAGCAGTACTTC. This translates into CASSDLPTLSYEQYF. The genes are TRBV2 and TRBJ2-7; the D is unclear. Germline loops: CDR1 SNHLY, CDR2 FYNNEI. The CDR3 sequence is 15 residues long. Trimming took off 3 bases at V and 1 base at J, with 13 bases between the two ends.

The chain is built from TRBV28 and TRBJ1-2; 11 bases are shared with TRBD1. The CDR3 loop spans 15 amino acids. V lost 6 bases and J lost 5; bases outside the gene matches: 8. CDR1 and CDR2 (germline): MDHEN, SYDVKM. CDR3 sequence: CASRVRDRGAYGYTF. The CDR3 DNA reads TGTGCCAGCAGAGTCCGGGACAGGGGGGCGTATGGCTACACCTTC.

The genes are TRBV25-1 and TRBJ2-5, with 16 bases identical to TRBD2. Trimming removed 4 bases from V and 5 bases from J; junction bases left unmatched: 4. CDR3 size: 16 residues. CDR1 is MGHDK and CDR2 is SYGVNS in the germline V gene. CDR3 coding DNA: TGTGCCAGCAGTGCCGGGACTAGCGGGGGGGAGGAGACCCAGTACTTC. It is translated as CASSAGTSGGEETQYF.

This clonotype was recorded many times. DNA for the CDR3: TGTGCCAGCTCCCGTAGCGGGCCTAACCAAGAGACCCAGTACTTC. This translates into CASSRSGPNQETQYF. This chain links TRBV9 with TRBJ2-5, with 7 bases that match TRBD2. The CDR3 has 15 amino acids. Germline CDR1 and CDR2: SGDLS and YYNGEE. Losses at the gene ends were 7 bases for V and 0 bases for J; bases not matched to a gene: 9.

The table lists this clonotype with a few counts. This chain links TRBV5-4 with TRBJ2-1, with a possible D match to TRBD1 (6 bases). This CDR3 is 15 amino acids long. The germline CDR1 and CDR2 sequences are SGHNT and YYREEE (reference sequence). V shed 4 bases and J shed 2 bases, with 13 bases lying between them. CDR3 bases: TGTGCCAGCAGCCTGGAGACAGGTACCTACAATGAGCAGTTCTTC. Encoded protein: CASSLETGTYNEQFF.

This clonotype was counted at least ten times. CDR3 bases: TGTGCCAGCAGTGCTAGCTCCTATAATTCACCCCTCCACTTT. It translates to CASSASSYNSPLHF. This chain links TRBV2 with TRBJ1-6; D gene unclear. Germline V gives CDR1 SNHLY, CDR2 FYNNEI. This CDR3 comprises 14 residues. V was cut by 4 bases and J by 0 bases, with 4 bases left in between.

The chain is built from TRBV7-6 and TRBJ2-3; no firm D call. Germline loops: CDR1 SGHVS, CDR2 FNYEAQ. Trimming took off 3 bases at V and 2 bases at J, with 9 bases between the two ends. CDR3 length: 14 amino acids. CDR3 DNA: TGTGCCAGCAGCTTTAGTTCGTTCACAGATACGCAGTATTTT. This translates into CASSFSSFTDTQYF.

Details on this clonotype: This may be a read error, as it is one base from a much larger clone. This chain joins TRBV4-2 and TRBJ1-2; D is unclear. CDR3 size: 15 residues. Germline CDR1 reads LGHNA; CDR2 reads YNFKEQ. CDR3 nucleotides: TGTACCAGCAGCCAAGAAATCGGAGAAAACTATGGCTACACCTTC. Its protein product is CTSSQEIGENYGYTF.

The V gene is TRBV28, the J gene TRBJ1-2; 8 bases fit TRBD1. J was trimmed by 4 bases and V by 3 bases; bases with no gene match: 4. The CDR3 sequence is 14 residues long. CDR1 and CDR2 (germline): MDHEN, SYDVKM. The CDR3: CASSFITGGYGYTF. As DNA, the CDR3 is TGTGCCAGCAGTTTTATTACAGGGGGCTATGGCTACACCTTC.

This clonotype was seen a handful of times. V gene TRBV19 combines with J gene TRBJ2-7; 10 nucleotides agree with TRBD2. The trim removed 5 bases at V and 10 bases at J, leaving 14 bases unmatched. Germline V gene sequence: CDR1 LNHDA, CDR2 SQIVND (reference sequence). The CDR3 extends over 15 amino acids. Here the CDR3 DNA reads TGTGCCAGTAGTTCCCAGGGTTCTAGCGGGGGAATTCAGTACTTC. Translated, it gives CASSSQGSSGGIQYF.

A note on this clonotype: It may be a read error: a sequence one base away is much more abundant. The rearrangement links TRBV5-1 to TRBJ2-4; D not certain. The germline CDR1 and CDR2 sequences are SGHRS and YFSETQ. Trimming stripped 0 bases from V and 16 bases from J, with 17 bases between. This CDR3 has 13 residues. Here the CDR3 DNA reads TGCGCCAGCAGCTTGGAACAATTGTACGAGCACTACTTC. Protein sequence: CASSLEQLYEHYF.